This record looks at one T cell receptor beta chain sequence and its context. Its target is not known. The sample belongs to a study of cytomegalovirus exposure and HLA in healthy donors. CDR1 and CDR2 (germline): LNHNV, YYDKDF (reference sequence). With V trimmed by 4 bases and J by 4 bases, 4 bases remained unmatched. This CDR3 has 14 residues. PCR was performed using 60 Vbeta and 13 Jbeta primers. Clones were sequenced by immunoSEQ multiplex PCR, and TCRdb holds only the in-frame ones, with some missing. The table shows about 150,000 clones, with approximately 83% occurring only once. Notes on the study in general: In an earlier analysis, about 90% or about 30%: the productive usage of most TCR beta V segments.

Sampled while nominally healthy, donors likely had unrecorded immune exposures. The specimen sequenced was PBMCs. The TCR sequence derives from a male donor in good health and CMV-seronegative. The V call is TRBV15, the J call TRBJ2-3; 8 positions agree with TRBD2. CDR3 nucleotide sequence: TGTGCCACCAGCAACCCGCGGGGGGCAGATACGCAGTATTTT. Translation: CATSNPRGADTQYF.